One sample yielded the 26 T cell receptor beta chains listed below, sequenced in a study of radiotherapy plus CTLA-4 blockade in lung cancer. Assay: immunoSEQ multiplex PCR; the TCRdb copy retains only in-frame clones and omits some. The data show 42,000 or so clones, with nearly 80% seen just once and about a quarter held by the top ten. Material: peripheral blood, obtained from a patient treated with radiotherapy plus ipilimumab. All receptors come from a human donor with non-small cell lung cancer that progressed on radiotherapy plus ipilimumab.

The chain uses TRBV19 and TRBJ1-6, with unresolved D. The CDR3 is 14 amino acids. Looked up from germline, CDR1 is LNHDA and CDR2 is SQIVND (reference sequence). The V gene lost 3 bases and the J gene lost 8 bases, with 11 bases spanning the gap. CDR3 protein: CASSMYPSDSPLHF. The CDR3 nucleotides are TGTGCCAGTAGTATGTACCCGTCGGATTCACCCCTCCACTTT.

The CDR3: CASSPWGGVGTQYF. CDR3 coding DNA: TGCGCCAGCAGCCCATGGGGGGGGGTCGGGACCCAGTACTTC. The chain is built from TRBV4-3 and TRBJ2-5; 7 bases agree with TRBD2. The CDR3 is 14 amino acids. Losses at the gene ends were 4 bases for V and 7 bases for J; bases not matched to a gene: 9. Per the germline V gene, CDR1 is LGHNA and CDR2 is YSLEER.

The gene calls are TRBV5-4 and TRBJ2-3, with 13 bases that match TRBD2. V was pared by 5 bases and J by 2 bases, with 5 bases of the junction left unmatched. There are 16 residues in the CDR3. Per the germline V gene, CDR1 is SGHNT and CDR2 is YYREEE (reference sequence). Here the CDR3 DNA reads TGTGCCAGCAGGATAACTAGCGGGGGGGCCACAGATACGCAGTATTTT. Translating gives CASRITSGGATDTQYF.

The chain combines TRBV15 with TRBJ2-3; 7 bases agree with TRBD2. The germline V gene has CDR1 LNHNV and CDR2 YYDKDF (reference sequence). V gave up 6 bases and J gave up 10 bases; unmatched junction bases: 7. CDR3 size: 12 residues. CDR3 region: CATSPAGVSQYF. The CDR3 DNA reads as TGTGCCACCAGTCCCGCGGGGGTTTCGCAGTATTTT.

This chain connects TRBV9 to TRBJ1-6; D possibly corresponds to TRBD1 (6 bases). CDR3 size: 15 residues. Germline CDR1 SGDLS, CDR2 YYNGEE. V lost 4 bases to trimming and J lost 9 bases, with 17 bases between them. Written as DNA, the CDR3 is TGTGCCAGCAGCAAGGTTGGGACATTCAGTTCACCCCTCCACTTT. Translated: CASSKVGTFSSPLHF.

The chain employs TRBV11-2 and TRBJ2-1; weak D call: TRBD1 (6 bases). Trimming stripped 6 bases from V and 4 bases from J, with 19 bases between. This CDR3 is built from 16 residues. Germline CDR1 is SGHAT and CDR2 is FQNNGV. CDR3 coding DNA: TGTGCCAGCAGATATACCGGGACACTCAATTACAATGAGCAGTTCTTC. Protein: CASRYTGTLNYNEQFF.

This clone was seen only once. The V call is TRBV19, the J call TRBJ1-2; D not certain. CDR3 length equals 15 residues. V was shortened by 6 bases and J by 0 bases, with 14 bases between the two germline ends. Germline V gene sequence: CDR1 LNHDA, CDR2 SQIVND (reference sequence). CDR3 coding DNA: TGTGCCAGTAGACTTCCTTCCTCGTCTAACTATGGCTACACCTTC. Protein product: CASRLPSSSNYGYTF.

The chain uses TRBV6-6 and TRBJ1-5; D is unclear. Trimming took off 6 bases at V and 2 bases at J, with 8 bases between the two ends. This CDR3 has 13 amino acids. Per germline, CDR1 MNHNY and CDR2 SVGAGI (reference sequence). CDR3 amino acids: CASSPGGNQPQHF. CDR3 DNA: TGTGCCAGCAGCCCCGGGGGCAATCAGCCCCAGCATTTT.

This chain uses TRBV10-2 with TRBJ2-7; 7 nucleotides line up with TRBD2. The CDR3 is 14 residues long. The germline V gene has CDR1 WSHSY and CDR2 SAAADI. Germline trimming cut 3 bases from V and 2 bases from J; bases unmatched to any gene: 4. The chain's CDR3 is CASSDSSGAYEQYF. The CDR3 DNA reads TGCGCCAGCAGTGACTCTAGCGGTGCCTACGAGCAGTACTTC.

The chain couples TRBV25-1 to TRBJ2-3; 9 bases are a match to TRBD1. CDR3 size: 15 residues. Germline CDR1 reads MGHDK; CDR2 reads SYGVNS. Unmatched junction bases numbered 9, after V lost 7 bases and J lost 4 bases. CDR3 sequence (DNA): TGTGCCAGCACTGATCGGGACAGGGTGGCAGATACGCAGTATTTT. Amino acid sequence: CASTDRDRVADTQYF.

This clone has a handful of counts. The CDR3 DNA sequence: TGTGCCAGCAGGGACAGATCAGGATCTGGAAACACCATATATTTT. This codes for CASRDRSGSGNTIYF. The rearrangement joins TRBV2 to TRBJ1-3, with D possibly matching TRBD1 (6 bases). Germline V gene data show CDR1 as SNHLY and CDR2 as FYNNEI. The CDR3 length is 15 residues. Trimming removed 6 bases from V and 1 base from J, with 13 bases in between.

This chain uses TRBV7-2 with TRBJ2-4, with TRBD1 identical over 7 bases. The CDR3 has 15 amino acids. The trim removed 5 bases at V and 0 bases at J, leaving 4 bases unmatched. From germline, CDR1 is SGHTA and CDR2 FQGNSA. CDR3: CASSPGQLAKNIQYF. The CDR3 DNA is TGTGCCAGCAGCCCGGGACAGTTAGCCAAAAACATTCAGTACTTC.

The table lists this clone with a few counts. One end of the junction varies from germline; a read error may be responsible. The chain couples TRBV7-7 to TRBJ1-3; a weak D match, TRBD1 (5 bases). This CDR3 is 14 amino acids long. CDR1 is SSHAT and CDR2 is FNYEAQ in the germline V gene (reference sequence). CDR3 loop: CASSPTAAGNTIYF. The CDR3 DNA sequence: TGTGCTAGCAGCCCGACAGCCGCTGGAAACACCATATATTTT. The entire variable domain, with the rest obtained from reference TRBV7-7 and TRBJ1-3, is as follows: GAGVSQSPRYKVTKRGQDVTLRCDPISSHATLYWYQQALGQGPEFLTYFNYEAQPDKSGLPSDRFSAERPEGSISTLTIQRTEQRDSAMYRCASSPTAAGNTIYFGEGSWLTVV.

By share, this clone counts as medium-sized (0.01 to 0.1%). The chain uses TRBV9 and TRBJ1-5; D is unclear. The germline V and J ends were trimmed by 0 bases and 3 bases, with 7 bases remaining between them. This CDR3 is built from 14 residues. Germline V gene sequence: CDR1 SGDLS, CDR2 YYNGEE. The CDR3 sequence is CASSVGGPNQPQHF. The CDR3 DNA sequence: TGTGCCAGCAGCGTAGGTGGGCCCAATCAGCCCCAGCATTTT. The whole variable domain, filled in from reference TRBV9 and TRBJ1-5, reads DSGVTQTPKHLITATGQRVTLRCSPRSGDLSVYWYQQSLDQGLQFLIQYYNGEERAKGNILERFSAQQFPDLHSELNLSSLELGDSALYFCASSVGGPNQPQHFGDGTRLSIL.

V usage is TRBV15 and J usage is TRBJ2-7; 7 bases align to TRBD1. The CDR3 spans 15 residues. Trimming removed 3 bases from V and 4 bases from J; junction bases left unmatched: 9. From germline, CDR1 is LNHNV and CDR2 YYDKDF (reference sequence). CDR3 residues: CATSRAPGRGYEQYF. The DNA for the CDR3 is TGTGCCACCAGCAGGGCGCCGGGCAGGGGGTACGAGCAGTACTTC.

For the CDR3, the DNA is TGTGCCAGCAGCAAAAGAGCGAGTAGCGGGGGTTATTACAATGAGCAGTTCTTC. Translated, it gives CASSKRASSGGYYNEQFF. The V call is TRBV14, the J call TRBJ2-1; TRBD2 matches at 9 bases. Germline V gene lookup returns CDR1 SGHDN and CDR2 FVKESK. The CDR3 spans 18 residues. V trimming: 5 bases; J trimming: 4 bases; junction bases outside the gene matches: 15.

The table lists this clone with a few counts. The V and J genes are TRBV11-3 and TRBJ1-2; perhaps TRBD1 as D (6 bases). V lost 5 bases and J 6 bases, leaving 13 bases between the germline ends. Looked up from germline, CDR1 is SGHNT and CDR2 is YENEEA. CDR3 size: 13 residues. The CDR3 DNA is TGTGCCAGCAGCGCCCCAGGGGCCCATGGCTACACCTTC. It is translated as CASSAPGAHGYTF.

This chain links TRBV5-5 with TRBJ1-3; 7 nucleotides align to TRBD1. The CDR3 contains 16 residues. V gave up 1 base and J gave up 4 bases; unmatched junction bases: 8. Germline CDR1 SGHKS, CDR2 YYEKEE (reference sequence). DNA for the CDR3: TGTGCCAGCAGCTTGAGACAGGGATTCTCGGGAAACACCATATATTTT. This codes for CASSLRQGFSGNTIYF. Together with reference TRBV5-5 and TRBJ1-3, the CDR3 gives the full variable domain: DAGVTQSPTHLIKTRGQQVTLRCSPISGHKSVSWYQQVLGQGPQFIFQYYEKEERGRGNFPDRFSARQFPNYSSELNVNALLLGDSALYLCASSLRQGFSGNTIYFGEGSWLTVV.

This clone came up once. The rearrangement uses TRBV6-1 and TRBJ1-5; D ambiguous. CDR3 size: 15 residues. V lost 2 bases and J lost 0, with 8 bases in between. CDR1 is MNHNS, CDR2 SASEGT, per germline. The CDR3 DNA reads TGTGCCAGCAGTGAACAGACGGGTAGCAATCAGCCCCAGCATTTT. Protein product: CASSEQTGSNQPQHF.

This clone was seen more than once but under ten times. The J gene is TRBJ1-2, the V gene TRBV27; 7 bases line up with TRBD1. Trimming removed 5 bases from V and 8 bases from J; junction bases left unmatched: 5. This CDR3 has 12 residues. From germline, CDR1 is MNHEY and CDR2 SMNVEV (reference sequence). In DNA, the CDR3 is TGTGCCAGCAGTCCCCAGGGGGGCGGCTACACCTTC. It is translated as CASSPQGGGYTF.

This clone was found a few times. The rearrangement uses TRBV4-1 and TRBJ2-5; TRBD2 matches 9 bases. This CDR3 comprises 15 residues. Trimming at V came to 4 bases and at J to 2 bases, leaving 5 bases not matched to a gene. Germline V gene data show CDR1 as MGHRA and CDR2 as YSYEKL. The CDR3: CASSRPGLAQETQYF. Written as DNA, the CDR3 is TGCGCCAGCAGCCGGCCAGGACTAGCGCAAGAGACCCAGTACTTC.

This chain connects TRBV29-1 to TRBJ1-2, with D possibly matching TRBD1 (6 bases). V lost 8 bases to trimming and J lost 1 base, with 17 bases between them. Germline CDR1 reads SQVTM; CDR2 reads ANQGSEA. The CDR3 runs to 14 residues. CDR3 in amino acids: CSLSGVRDNYGYTF. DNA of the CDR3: TGCAGCCTATCAGGGGTTAGGGATAACTATGGCTACACCTTC.

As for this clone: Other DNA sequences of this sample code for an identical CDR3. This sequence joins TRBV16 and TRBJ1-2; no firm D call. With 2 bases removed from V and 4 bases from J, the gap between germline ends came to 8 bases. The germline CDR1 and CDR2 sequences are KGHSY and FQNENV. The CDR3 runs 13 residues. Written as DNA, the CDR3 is TGTGCCAGCAGCCAAACAACGTCCTATGGCTACACCTTC. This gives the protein CASSQTTSYGYTF.

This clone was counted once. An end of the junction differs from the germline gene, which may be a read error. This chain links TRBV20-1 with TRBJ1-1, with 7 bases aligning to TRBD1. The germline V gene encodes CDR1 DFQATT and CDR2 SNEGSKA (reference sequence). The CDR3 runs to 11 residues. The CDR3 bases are TGCATTGCTGTCAGGGGGACTGAAGCTTTCTTT. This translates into CIAVRGTEAFF.

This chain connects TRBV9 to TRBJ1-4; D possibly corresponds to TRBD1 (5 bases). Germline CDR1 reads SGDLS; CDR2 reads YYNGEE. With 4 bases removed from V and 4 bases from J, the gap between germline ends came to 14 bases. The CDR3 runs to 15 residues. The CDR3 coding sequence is TGTGCCAGCAGCTTCCGGGGGGGTTTTAATGAAAAACTGTTTTTT. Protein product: CASSFRGGFNEKLFF.

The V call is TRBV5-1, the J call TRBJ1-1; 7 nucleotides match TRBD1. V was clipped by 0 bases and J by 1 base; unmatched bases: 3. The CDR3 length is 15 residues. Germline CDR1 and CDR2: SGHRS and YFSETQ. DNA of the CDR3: TGCGCCAGCAGCTTGGCCGGGACAGCGAACACTGAAGCTTTCTTT. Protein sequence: CASSLAGTANTEAFF.